This T cell receptor (beta chain) originates from a study of blood T cell repertoires in COVID-19. As for the study in general: There were acute and convalescent COVID-19 samples, and they came from the United States, Italy and Spain. PBMCs, B-cell-depleted T cells, or T cells provided the cDNA or gDNA that made up the material.

This clone was found once. Followed over time, Seattle patients had been enrolled while infection was active. The germline V gene encodes CDR1 MNHEY and CDR2 SMNVEV (reference sequence). Deletions cut 9 bases from V and 3 bases from J, with 6 bases between. CDR3 length equals 10 residues. TCRdb keeps only in-frame clones here, not all; method: immunoSEQ multiplex PCR. Among 210,000 or so clones listed, about 84% were seen once. This clonotype originated in a woman older than 75 with COVID-19, enrolled during active disease. This chain uses TRBV27 with TRBJ2-7; D is unclear. The material sequenced was peripheral blood. The CDR3 DNA sequence: TGTGCCAGTCGACTCTACGAGCAGTACTTC. Protein product: CASRLYEQYF.